This T cell receptor (beta chain) emerged from a study of T-cell reconstitution after alpha-beta-depleted transplantation in children. V shed 5 bases, J shed 5 bases, and the junction held 17 bases outside the gene matches. Germline values: CDR1 KGHSH, CDR2 LQKENI. The CDR3 sequence is 17 residues long. Preparation of the TCRbeta library involved a method that used unique molecular identifiers. TCRdb reprocessed the PCR reads via MiXCR and lists one record per CDR3 protein. The profile shows 360,000 or so distinct CDR3 sequences, about a fifth of them singletons. The TCR sequence derives from a human donor who donated a stem cell graft to a child with acute myeloid leukemia. The sequencing used PBMCs from the stem cell graft donor, collected from the stem cell graft. The rearrangement links TRBV18 to TRBJ2-5; 7 bases are a match to TRBD1. The CDR3 nucleotides read TGTGCCAGCTCAACGCCATCGTCGGGACAGCTCCGTGAGACCCAGTACTTC. Its protein is CASSTPSSGQLRETQYF.